This T cell receptor beta chain was obtained from a study of monozygotic twins with inflammatory bowel disease. Overall study results and limits: In patient repertoires, differing immunosuppressive treatments may have added some variability. Different T cell subtypes could not be distinguished.

From the 5' RACE reads, TCRdb lists one entry per CDR3 protein and no DNA. The record lists around 450,000 distinct CDR3 sequences, of which the ten most abundant hold approximately 2.4%. This CDR3 comprises 12 residues. From germline, CDR1 is DFQATT and CDR2 SNEGSKA (reference sequence). Note on this clonotype: The antigen is unknown.

The TCR sequence derives from a human donor with ulcerative colitis or Crohn's disease, or a healthy co-twin of an affected twin (not recorded which). The chain carries TRBV20-1 and TRBJ1-1. The specimen was blood. CDR3 in amino acids: CSASGGVTEAFF.